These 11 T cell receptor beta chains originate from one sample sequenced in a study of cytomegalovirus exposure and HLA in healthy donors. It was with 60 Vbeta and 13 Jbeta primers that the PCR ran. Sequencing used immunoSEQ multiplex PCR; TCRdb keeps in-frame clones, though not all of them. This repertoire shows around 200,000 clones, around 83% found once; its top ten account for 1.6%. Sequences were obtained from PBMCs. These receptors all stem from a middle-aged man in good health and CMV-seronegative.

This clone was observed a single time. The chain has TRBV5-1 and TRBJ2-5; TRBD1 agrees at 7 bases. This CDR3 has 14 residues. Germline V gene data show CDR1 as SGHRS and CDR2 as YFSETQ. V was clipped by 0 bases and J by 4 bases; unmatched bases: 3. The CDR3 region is CASSLVQGVETQYF. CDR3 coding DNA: TGCGCCAGCAGCTTGGTCCAGGGGGTAGAGACCCAGTACTTC.

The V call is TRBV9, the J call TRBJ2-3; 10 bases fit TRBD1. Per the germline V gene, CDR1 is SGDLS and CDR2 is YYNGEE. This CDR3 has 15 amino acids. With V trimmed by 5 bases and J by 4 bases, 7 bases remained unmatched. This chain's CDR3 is CASRPDRGYSDTQYF. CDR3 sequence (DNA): TGTGCCAGCAGACCGGACAGGGGGTATTCAGATACGCAGTATTTT. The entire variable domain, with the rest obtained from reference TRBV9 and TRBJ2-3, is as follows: DSGVTQTPKHLITATGQRVTLRCSPRSGDLSVYWYQQSLDQGLQFLIQYYNGEERAKGNILERFSAQQFPDLHSELNLSSLELGDSALYFCASRPDRGYSDTQYFGPGTRLTVL.

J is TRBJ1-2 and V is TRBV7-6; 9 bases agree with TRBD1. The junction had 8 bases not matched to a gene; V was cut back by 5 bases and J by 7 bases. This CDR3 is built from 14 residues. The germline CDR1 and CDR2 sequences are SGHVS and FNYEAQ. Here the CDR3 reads CASSPMGQGGGYTF. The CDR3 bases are TGTGCCAGCAGCCCCATGGGACAGGGAGGTGGCTACACCTTC.

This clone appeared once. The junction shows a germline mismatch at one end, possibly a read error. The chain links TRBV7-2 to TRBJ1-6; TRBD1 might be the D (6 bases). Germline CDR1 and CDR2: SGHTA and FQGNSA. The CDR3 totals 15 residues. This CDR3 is CAGSSQGPRNSPLHF. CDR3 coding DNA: TGTGCCGGCAGCTCACAGGGCCCCCGCAATTCACCCCTCCACTTT.

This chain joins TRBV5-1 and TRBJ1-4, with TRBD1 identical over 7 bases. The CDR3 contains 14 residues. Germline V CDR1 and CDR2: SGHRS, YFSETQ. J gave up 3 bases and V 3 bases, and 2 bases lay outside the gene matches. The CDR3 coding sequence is TGCGCCAGCAGCTCGGGACAGCCTAATGAAAAACTGTTTTTT. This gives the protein CASSSGQPNEKLFF.

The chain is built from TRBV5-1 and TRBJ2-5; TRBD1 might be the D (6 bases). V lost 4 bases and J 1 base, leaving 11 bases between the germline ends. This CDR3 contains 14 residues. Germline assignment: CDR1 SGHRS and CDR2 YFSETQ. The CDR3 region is CASSEQGSQETQYF. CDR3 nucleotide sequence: TGCGCCAGCAGCGAACAGGGTTCCCAAGAGACCCAGTACTTC.

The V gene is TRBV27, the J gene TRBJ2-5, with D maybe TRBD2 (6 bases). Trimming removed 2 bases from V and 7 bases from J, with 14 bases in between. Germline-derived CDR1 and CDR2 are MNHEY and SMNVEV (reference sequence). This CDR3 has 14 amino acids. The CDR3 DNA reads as TGTGCCAGCAGTTTAGGCGGGGTCGTAGGGACCCAGTACTTC. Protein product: CASSLGGVVGTQYF.

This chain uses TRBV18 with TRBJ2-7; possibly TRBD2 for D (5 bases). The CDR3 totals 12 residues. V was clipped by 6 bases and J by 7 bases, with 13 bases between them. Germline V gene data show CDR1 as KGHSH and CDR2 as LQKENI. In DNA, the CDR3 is TGTGCCAGCTCTCCAGCGGATGGGGAGCAGTACTTC. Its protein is CASSPADGEQYF.

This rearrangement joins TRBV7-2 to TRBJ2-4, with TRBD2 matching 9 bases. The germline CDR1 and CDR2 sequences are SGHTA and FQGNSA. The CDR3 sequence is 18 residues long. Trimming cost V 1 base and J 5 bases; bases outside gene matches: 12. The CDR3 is CASSLVLAGGITENIQYF. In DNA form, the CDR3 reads TGTGCCAGCAGCTTAGTACTAGCGGGCGGCATAACGGAAAACATTCAGTACTTC.

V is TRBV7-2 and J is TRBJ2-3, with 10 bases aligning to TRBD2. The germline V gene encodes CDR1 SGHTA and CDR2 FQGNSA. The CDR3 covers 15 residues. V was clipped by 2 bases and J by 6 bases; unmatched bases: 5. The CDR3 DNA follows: TGTGCCAGCAGCTTATGGGGACTAGCGTGGGATACGCAGTATTTT. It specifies CASSLWGLAWDTQYF.

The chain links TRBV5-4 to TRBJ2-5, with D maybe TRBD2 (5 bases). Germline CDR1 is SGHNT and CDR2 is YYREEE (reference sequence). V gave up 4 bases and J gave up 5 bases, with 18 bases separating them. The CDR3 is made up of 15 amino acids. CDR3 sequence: CASSQINSGRETQYF. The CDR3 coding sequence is TGTGCCAGCAGCCAAATTAATTCGGGAAGGGAGACCCAGTACTTC.